What follows are 10 T cell receptor beta chains derived from one specimen sequenced in a study of shared clonotypes between healthy human individuals. The repertoire was sequenced with immunoSEQ multiplex PCR; TCRdb's copy has only in-frame clones and lacks some. The table has about 560,000 clones, around 81% seen once. The source material was PBMCs. The receptors come from a woman in her thirties or forties in good health. Some clones in this sample may be carry-over from other donors' samples.

The chain employs TRBV29-1 and TRBJ1-2, with TRBD1 as a possible D gene (5 bases). CDR1 is SQVTM and CDR2 is ANQGSEA in the germline V gene. The CDR3 contains 12 residues. Trimming took 4 bases from V and 5 from J, leaving 11 bases between them. CDR3 DNA: TGCAGCGTTGTCCCGACAGAGTATGGCTACACCTTC. It translates to CSVVPTEYGYTF.

V gene TRBV11-2 combines with J gene TRBJ2-5, with 7 bases aligning to TRBD2. This CDR3 has 14 amino acids. Unmatched junction bases numbered 8, after V lost 6 bases and J lost 4 bases. Germline V gene data show CDR1 as SGHAT and CDR2 as FQNNGV. The chain's CDR3 is CASRRWGGVETQYF. CDR3 nucleotides: TGTGCCAGCAGAAGATGGGGGGGGGTAGAGACCCAGTACTTC.

The chain recombines TRBV19 with TRBJ2-3, with D unresolved. CDR1 is LNHDA and CDR2 is SQIVND in the germline V gene (reference sequence). V dropped 1 base and J dropped 0 bases, with 8 bases sitting between them. This CDR3 has 15 residues. The CDR3 protein is CASSIGAVSTDTQYF. For the CDR3, the DNA is TGTGCCAGTAGTATAGGCGCGGTCAGCACAGATACGCAGTATTTT.

The rearrangement joins TRBV11-2 to TRBJ2-5; tentative D call: TRBD2 (5 bases). The germline gives CDR1 SGHAT, CDR2 FQNNGV. Trimming cost V 2 bases and J 5 bases, with 18 bases left between them. The CDR3 is 16 residues long. The CDR3 bases are TGTGCCAGCAGCTTAAACGGGATTTCTAGGTCGGAGACCCAGTACTTC. Protein sequence: CASSLNGISRSETQYF.

For the CDR3, the DNA is TGTGCCAGCTGGGACAGGGGGGGCACTGAAGCTTTCTTT. Translation: CASWDRGGTEAFF. The genes are TRBV18 and TRBJ1-1; 11 bases match TRBD1. The trim removed 7 bases at V and 4 bases at J, leaving 2 bases unmatched. Germline V gene sequence: CDR1 KGHSH, CDR2 LQKENI. CDR3 size: 13 residues.

The J gene is TRBJ2-5, the V gene TRBV9; tentatively, D is TRBD2 (5 bases). The germline CDR1 and CDR2 sequences are SGDLS and YYNGEE. The CDR3 is 14 amino acids. Trimming stripped 1 base from V and 5 bases from J, with 12 bases between. This CDR3 is CASSVRADWETQYF. The CDR3 DNA is TGTGCCAGCAGCGTAAGGGCGGACTGGGAGACCCAGTACTTC. Full variable domain (rest looked up from reference TRBV9 and TRBJ2-5): DSGVTQTPKHLITATGQRVTLRCSPRSGDLSVYWYQQSLDQGLQFLIQYYNGEERAKGNILERFSAQQFPDLHSELNLSSLELGDSALYFCASSVRADWETQYFGPGTRLLVL.

The chain employs TRBV28 and TRBJ2-1; possibly TRBD2 for D (7 bases). The V end lost 8 bases, the J end lost 7 bases, and 18 bases lay between the germline ends. The CDR3 contains 14 residues. Germline V gene lookup returns CDR1 MDHEN and CDR2 SYDVKM. The CDR3: CASSLGGRVNEQFF. CDR3 nucleotides: TGTGCCAGCTCTCTGGGGGGGCGGGTTAATGAGCAGTTCTTC.

The chain combines TRBV7-8 with TRBJ1-2; D gene ambiguous. The germline V gene encodes CDR1 SGHVS and CDR2 FQNEAQ. The V gene lost 5 bases and the J gene lost 6 bases, with 22 bases spanning the gap. The CDR3 is made up of 16 amino acids. This CDR3 reads CASSLPLGRDRDGYTF. For the CDR3, the DNA is TGTGCCAGCAGCCTCCCGCTCGGGAGGGATAGGGATGGCTACACCTTC. Looking up the rest from reference TRBV7-8 and TRBJ1-2 gives the full variable domain: GAGVSQSPRYKVAKRGQDVALRCDPISGHVSLFWYQQALGQGPEFLTYFQNEAQLDKSGLPSDRFFAERPEGSVSTLKIQRTQQEDSAVYLCASSLPLGRDRDGYTFGSGTRLTVV.

The rearrangement joins TRBV10-3 to TRBJ2-1, with TRBD2 matching over 11 bases. V shed 2 bases, J shed 8 bases, and the junction held 8 bases outside the gene matches. CDR3 length: 16 residues. Germline-derived CDR1 and CDR2 are ENHRY and SYGVKD. The CDR3 bases are TGTGCCATCAGTGAGCGCTCTACTAGCGGGGGTGATGAGCAGTTCTTC. It translates to CAISERSTSGGDEQFF.

The chain links TRBV28 to TRBJ2-1; either TRBD1 or TRBD2 may supply D (5 bases each). V was pared by 6 bases and J by 0 bases, with 18 bases between. The length of the CDR3 is 17 residues. Germline CDR1 MDHEN, CDR2 SYDVKM. The CDR3 is CASRGTGTLSSYNEQFF. The CDR3 DNA reads as TGTGCCAGCAGGGGAACCGGGACCCTCAGCTCCTACAATGAGCAGTTCTTC.